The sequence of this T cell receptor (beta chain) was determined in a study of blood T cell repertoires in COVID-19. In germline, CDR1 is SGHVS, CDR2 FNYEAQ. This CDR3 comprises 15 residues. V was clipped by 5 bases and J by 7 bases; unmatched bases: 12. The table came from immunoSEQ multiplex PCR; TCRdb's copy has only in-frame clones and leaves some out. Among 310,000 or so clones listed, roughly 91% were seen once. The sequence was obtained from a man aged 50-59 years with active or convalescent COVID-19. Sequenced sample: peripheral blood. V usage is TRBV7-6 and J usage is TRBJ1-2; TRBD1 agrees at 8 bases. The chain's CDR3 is CASSPDVGTGTGYTF. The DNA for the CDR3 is TGTGCCAGCAGCCCGGACGTGGGGACAGGAACTGGCTACACCTTC.